This TCR beta chain was recovered during a study of shared clonotypes between healthy human individuals. CD45RA+ naive and CD45RA-negative memory subsets were separated from CD4+ cells. Investigators spread the genomic DNA of each subset evenly over several immunoSEQ plates. Sequenced by immunoSEQ multiplex PCR; TCRdb stores in-frame clones only, minus some. The sample includes around 330,000 clones, roughly 70% of them seen just once. Remarks on this clone: What it binds is not known.

General study results and limits: Among the subsets, naive ones generally showed larger estimated richness than memory ones. Sequencing depth was a factor that was expected to affect clonotype sharing among donors.

The receptor's source is a man younger than 40 in good health. The material sequenced was memory CD4+ T cells sorted from blood. Documented subset: CD45RA-negative fraction.

The CDR3 region has the DNA TGTGCCAGCAGCTGGGGGGTTACAGGAAACACCATATATTTT. Encoded protein: CASSWGVTGNTIYF. The rearrangement links TRBV5-6 to TRBJ1-3; a possible D gene is TRBD1 (5 bases). The CDR3 extends over 14 amino acids. Germline V CDR1 and CDR2: SGHDT, YYEEEE. V lost 3 bases to trimming and J lost 4 bases, with 11 bases between them.